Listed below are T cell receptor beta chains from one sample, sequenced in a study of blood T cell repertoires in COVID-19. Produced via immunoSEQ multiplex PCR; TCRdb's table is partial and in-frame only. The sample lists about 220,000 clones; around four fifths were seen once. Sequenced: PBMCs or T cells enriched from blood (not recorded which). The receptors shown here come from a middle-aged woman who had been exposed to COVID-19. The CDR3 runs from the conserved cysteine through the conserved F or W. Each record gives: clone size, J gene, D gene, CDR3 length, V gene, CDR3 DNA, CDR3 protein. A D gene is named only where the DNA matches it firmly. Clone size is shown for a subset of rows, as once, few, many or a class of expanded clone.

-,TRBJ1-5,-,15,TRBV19,TGTGCCAGTAGTCCGGGACACACCGTCAATCAGCCCCAGCATTTT,CASSPGHTVNQPQHF
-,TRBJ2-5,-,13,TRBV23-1,TGCGCCAGCAGTCAAAGGTCGGGGGAGACCCAGTACTTC,CASSQRSGETQYF
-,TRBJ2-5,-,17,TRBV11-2,TGTGCCAGCAGCGTAGAAGGAGGGACCGTGATCCAAGAGACCCAGTACTTC,CASSVEGGTVIQETQYF
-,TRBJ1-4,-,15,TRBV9,TGTGCCAGCAGCGCCCAGGGAGGAGTGAGTGAAAAACTGTTTTTT,CASSAQGGVSEKLFF
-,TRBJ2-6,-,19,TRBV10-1,TGCGCCAGCAGTGAGGGTAAGGAACAGGTAAAAGTCGGGGCCAACGTCCTGACTTTC,CASSEGKEQVKVGANVLTF
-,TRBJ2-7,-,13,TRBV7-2,TGTGCCAGCAGCTTAGACTCCCTGCGTGGGCAGTACTTC,CASSLDSLRGQYF
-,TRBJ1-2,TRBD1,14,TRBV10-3,TGTGCCATACAAGAAACAGGGGGCCTCTATGGCTACACCTTC,CAIQETGGLYGYTF
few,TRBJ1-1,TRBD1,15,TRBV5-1,TGCGCCAGCAGCTTGTTGGGGGACAGGGTCGCTGAAGCTTTCTTT,CASSLLGDRVAEAFF
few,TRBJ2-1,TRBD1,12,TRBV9,TGTGCCAGCAGCGTCGTAGACAGGGATCGGTTCTTC,CASSVVDRDRFF
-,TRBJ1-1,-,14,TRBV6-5,TGTGCCAGCAGTTACGTGGGGCTGGGCACTGAAGCTTTCTTT,CASSYVGLGTEAFF
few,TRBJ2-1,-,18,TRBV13,TGTGCCAGCAGCTTTAAGGGCGGGGCTTCCCGGGGACACAATGAGCAGTTCTTC,CASSFKGGASRGHNEQFF
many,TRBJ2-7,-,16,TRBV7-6,TGTGCCAGCAGCTTAGCTGTGCGGGGAGAATCCTACGAGCAGTACTTC,CASSLAVRGESYEQYF
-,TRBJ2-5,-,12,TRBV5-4,TGTGCCAGCACCCTGGACTCTGGGACCCAGTACTTC,CASTLDSGTQYF
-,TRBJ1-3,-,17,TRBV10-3,TGTGCCATCAGACCAGCGACAGGACGGGAGGACGGAAACACCATATATTTT,CAIRPATGREDGNTIYF
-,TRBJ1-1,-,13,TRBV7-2,TGTGCCAGCGGACGACAGTCGAACACTGAAGCTTTCTTT,CASGRQSNTEAFF
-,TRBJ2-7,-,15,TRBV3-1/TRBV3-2,TGTGCCAGCAGCCCCCTGGGGGGGGCAACCTACGAGCAGTACTTC,CASSPLGGATYEQYF
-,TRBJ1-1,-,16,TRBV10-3,TGTGCCATCAGCCCCCGTCTGGAGGGCAAGGACACTGAAGCTTTCTTT,CAISPRLEGKDTEAFF
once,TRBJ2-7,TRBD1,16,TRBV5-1,TGCGCCAGCAGCTTGGCCGGGGACAGGGAGTCCTACGAGCAGTACTTC,CASSLAGDRESYEQYF
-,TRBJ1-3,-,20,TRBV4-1,TGCGCCAGCAGCCAAGGCCCCCCAGGGCCCCTAGGGGCGGCTGGAAACACCATATATTTT,CASSQGPPGPLGAAGNTIYF
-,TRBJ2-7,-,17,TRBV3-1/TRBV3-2,TGTGCCAGCAGCCCAGGGGTCGTAGGGGCGAGTCCCTACGAGCAGTACTTC,CASSPGVVGASPYEQYF
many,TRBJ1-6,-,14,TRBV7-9,TGTGCCAGCAGCTTCTCAGGGCTAAATTCACCCCTCCACTTT,CASSFSGLNSPLHF
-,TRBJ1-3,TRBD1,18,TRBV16,TGTGCCAGCAGCTCCCGGGACAGGGGACACTACTCTGGAAACACCATATATTTT,CASSSRDRGHYSGNTIYF